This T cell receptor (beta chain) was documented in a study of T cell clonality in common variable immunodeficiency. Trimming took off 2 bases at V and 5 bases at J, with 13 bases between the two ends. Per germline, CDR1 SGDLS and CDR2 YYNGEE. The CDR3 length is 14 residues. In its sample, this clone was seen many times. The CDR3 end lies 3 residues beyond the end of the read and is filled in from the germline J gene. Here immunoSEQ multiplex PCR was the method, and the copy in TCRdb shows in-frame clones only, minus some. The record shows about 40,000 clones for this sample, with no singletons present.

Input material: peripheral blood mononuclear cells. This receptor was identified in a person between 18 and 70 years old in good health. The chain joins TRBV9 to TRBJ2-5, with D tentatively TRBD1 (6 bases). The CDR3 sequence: CASSVTTGMETQYF. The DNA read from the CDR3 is TGTGCCAGCAGCGTCACCACAGGGATGGAGACC.